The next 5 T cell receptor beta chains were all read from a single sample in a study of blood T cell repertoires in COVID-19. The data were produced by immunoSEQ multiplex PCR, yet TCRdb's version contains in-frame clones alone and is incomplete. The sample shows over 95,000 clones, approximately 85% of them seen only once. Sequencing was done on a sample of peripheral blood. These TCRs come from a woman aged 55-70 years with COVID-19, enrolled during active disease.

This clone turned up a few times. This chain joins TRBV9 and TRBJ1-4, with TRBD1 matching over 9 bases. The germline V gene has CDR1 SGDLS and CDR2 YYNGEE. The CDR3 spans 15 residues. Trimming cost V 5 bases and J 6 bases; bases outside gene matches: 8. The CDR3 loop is CASSRTGGSDEKLFF. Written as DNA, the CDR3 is TGTGCCAGCAGTAGAACAGGGGGCAGTGATGAAAAACTGTTTTTT.

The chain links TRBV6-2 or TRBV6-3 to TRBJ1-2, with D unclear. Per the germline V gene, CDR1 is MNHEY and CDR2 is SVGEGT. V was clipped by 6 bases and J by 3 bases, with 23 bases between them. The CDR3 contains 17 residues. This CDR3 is CASSNGPFRGEDYGYTF. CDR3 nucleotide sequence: TGTGCCAGCAGCAATGGCCCCTTCAGAGGTGAGGACTATGGCTACACCTTC.

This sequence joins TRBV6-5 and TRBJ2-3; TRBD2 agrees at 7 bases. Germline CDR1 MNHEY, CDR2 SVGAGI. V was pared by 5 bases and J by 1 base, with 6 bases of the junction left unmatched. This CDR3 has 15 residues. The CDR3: CASSPRGGGTDTQYF. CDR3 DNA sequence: TGTGCCAGCAGTCCTCGTGGGGGGGGCACAGATACGCAGTATTTT.

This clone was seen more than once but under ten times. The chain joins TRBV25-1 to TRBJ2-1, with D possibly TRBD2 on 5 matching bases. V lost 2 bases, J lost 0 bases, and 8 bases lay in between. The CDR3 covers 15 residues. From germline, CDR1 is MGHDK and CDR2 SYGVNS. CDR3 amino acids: CASSEGGYSYNEQFF. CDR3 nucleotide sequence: TGTGCCAGCAGTGAAGGCGGGTACTCCTACAATGAGCAGTTCTTC. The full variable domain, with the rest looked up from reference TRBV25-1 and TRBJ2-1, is EADIYQTPRYLVIGTGKKITLECSQTMGHDKMYWYQQDPGMELHLIHYSYGVNSTEKGDLSSESTVSRIRTEHFPLTLESARPSHTSQYLCASSEGGYSYNEQFFGPGTRLTVL.

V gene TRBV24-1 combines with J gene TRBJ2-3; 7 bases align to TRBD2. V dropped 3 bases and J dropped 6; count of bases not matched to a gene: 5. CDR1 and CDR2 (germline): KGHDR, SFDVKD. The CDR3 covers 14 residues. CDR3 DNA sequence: TGTGCCACCAGTGATCGGGCCGGGGGGGATACGCAGTATTTT. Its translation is CATSDRAGGDTQYF.